Listed here are 26 T cell receptor beta chains from one sample, sequenced in a study of blood T cell repertoires in COVID-19. The method was immunoSEQ multiplex PCR; TCRdb's version includes in-frame clones alone and lacks a portion of them. Among around 300,000 clones listed, roughly 89% were seen once. Input material: peripheral blood. Receptors originate from a woman in her thirties or forties who had recovered from COVID-19.

The chain uses TRBV27 and TRBJ2-2; weak D call: TRBD2 (5 bases). This CDR3 has 14 amino acids. The V end was cut by 5 bases, the J end by 2 bases, with 9 bases between. The germline V gene encodes CDR1 MNHEY and CDR2 SMNVEV (reference sequence). The CDR3 reads CASSPGTNTGELFF. As DNA, the CDR3 is TGTGCCAGCAGTCCGGGAACCAACACCGGGGAGCTGTTTTTT.

This chain connects TRBV3-1 (or the pseudogene TRBV3-2) to TRBJ1-2; tentatively, D is TRBD1 (6 bases). V was pared by 4 bases and J by 5 bases, with 23 bases between. CDR3 length equals 17 residues. The germline gives CDR1 LGHDT, CDR2 YNNKEL (reference sequence). The chain's CDR3 is CASSRGRDTITGYGYTF. CDR3 coding DNA: TGTGCCAGCAGCCGCGGCCGGGACACCATAACCGGGTATGGCTACACCTTC.

J is TRBJ1-1 and V is TRBV19, with a possible D match to TRBD1 (5 bases). Germline V CDR1 and CDR2: LNHDA, SQIVND (reference sequence). V shed 4 bases and J shed 1 base, with 7 bases lying between them. The CDR3 is made up of 13 amino acids. The CDR3 sequence: CASSSQGNTEAFF. CDR3 bases: TGTGCCAGTAGTAGCCAGGGGAACACTGAAGCTTTCTTT. Based on the CDR3 plus reference TRBV19 and TRBJ1-1, the full variable domain is DGGITQSPKYLFRKEGQNVTLSCEQNLNHDAMYWYRQDPGQGLRLIYYSQIVNDFQKGDIAEGYSVSREKKESFPLTVTSAQKNPTAFYLCASSSQGNTEAFFGQGTRLTVV.

The CDR3 reads CATSLGATYSNQPQHF. The CDR3 region has the DNA TGTGCCACTTCCCTTGGGGCCACCTATAGCAATCAGCCCCAGCATTTT. The gene calls are TRBV24-1 and TRBJ1-5, with a possible D match to TRBD1 (5 bases). The CDR3 runs to 16 residues. CDR1 and CDR2 (germline): KGHDR, SFDVKD. V dropped 10 bases and J dropped 0 bases, with 18 bases sitting between them.

The V gene is TRBV5-6, the J gene TRBJ2-7; 8 nucleotides match TRBD1. Germline lookup yields CDR1 SGHDT and CDR2 YYEEEE. The CDR3 is 16 amino acids. V shed 4 bases, J shed 0 bases, and the junction held 9 bases outside the gene matches. CDR3 DNA: TGTGCCAGCAGCCCAGTCCGGACAGGGACCTCCTACGAGCAGTACTTC. Translated: CASSPVRTGTSYEQYF. Together with reference TRBV5-6 and TRBJ2-7, the CDR3 gives the full variable domain: DAGVTQSPTHLIKTRGQQVTLRCSPKSGHDTVSWYQQALGQGPQFIFQYYEEEERQRGNFPDRFSGHQFPNYSSELNVNALLLGDSALYLCASSPVRTGTSYEQYFGPGTRLTVT.

This chain joins TRBV27 and TRBJ2-3, with TRBD2 matching over 12 bases. V trimming: 4 bases; J trimming: 0 bases; junction bases outside the gene matches: 5. The CDR3 extends over 17 amino acids. Germline CDR1 reads MNHEY; CDR2 reads SMNVEV (reference sequence). The CDR3 sequence: CASSSWTSGISTDTQYF. Here the CDR3 DNA reads TGTGCCAGCAGTTCATGGACTAGCGGGATTAGCACAGATACGCAGTATTTT.

This clone appeared once. This rearrangement joins TRBV7-8 to TRBJ2-2, with a possible D match to TRBD2 (5 bases). CDR1 and CDR2 (germline): SGHVS, FQNEAQ. Trimming pared 5 bases from V and 4 bases from J, leaving 14 bases between. The CDR3 has 15 amino acids. This CDR3 is CASSPLQEGTGELFF. In DNA form, the CDR3 reads TGTGCCAGCAGCCCTCTGCAAGAGGGCACCGGGGAGCTGTTTTTT.

V and J are TRBV3-1 (or the pseudogene TRBV3-2) and TRBJ1-1; no clear D gene. Between the trimmed V and J ends, which lost 1 base and 5 bases, there was a span of 11 bases. Germline assignment: CDR1 LGHDT and CDR2 YNNKEL (reference sequence). This CDR3 region has 14 residues. CDR3 region: CASSQGRGWTEAFF. CDR3 nucleotides: TGTGCCAGCAGCCAAGGTAGAGGGTGGACTGAAGCTTTCTTT.

This chain connects TRBV24-1 to TRBJ2-2, with 7 bases that match TRBD1. The CDR3 runs 14 residues. Trimming cost V 5 bases and J 8 bases; bases outside gene matches: 7. Germline V lookup: CDR1 KGHDR, CDR2 SFDVKD. The CDR3 sequence is CATSVTGAVGELFF. The CDR3 nucleotides read TGTGCCACCAGTGTTACAGGGGCGGTGGGGGAGCTGTTTTTT.

This chain links TRBV19 with TRBJ1-3; a possible D gene is TRBD1 (6 bases). Germline V gene lookup returns CDR1 LNHDA and CDR2 SQIVND (reference sequence). The CDR3 loop spans 16 amino acids. Trimming took off 5 bases at V and 2 bases at J, with 16 bases between the two ends. CDR3 in amino acids: CASSSHRVMAGNTIYF. CDR3 nucleotide sequence: TGTGCCAGTAGTTCTCACAGGGTGATGGCTGGAAACACCATATATTTT.

This clone was seen once. The chain has TRBV3-1 (or the pseudogene TRBV3-2) and TRBJ2-7, with D possibly being TRBD2 (7 bases). Germline V gene data show CDR1 as LGHDT and CDR2 as YNNKEL (reference sequence). With 0 bases removed from V and 2 bases from J, the gap between germline ends came to 14 bases. The CDR3 loop spans 16 amino acids. The CDR3 DNA sequence: TGTGCCAGCAGCCAAGATGGGGGCCTAGCGGCCTACGAGCAGTACTTC. Protein sequence: CASSQDGGLAAYEQYF.

The chain couples TRBV27 to TRBJ2-1; 12 bases map to TRBD2. Unmatched junction bases numbered 6, after V lost 10 bases and J lost 5 bases. The CDR3 spans 14 residues. Germline lookup yields CDR1 MNHEY and CDR2 SMNVEV (reference sequence). Written as DNA, the CDR3 is TGTGCCACCAGACTAGCGGGGGACAACAATGAGCAGTTCTTC. Amino acids: CATRLAGDNNEQFF.

The V gene is TRBV4-1, the J gene TRBJ2-7, with a weak D call TRBD1 (7 bases). V gave up 0 bases and J gave up 2 bases, with 11 bases separating them. The CDR3 contains 15 residues. Germline V gene lookup returns CDR1 MGHRA and CDR2 YSYEKL. Written as DNA, the CDR3 is TGCGCCAGCAGCCAAGAGACAGGGAGGACCTACGAGCAGTACTTC. It specifies CASSQETGRTYEQYF.

The gene calls are TRBV6-6 and TRBJ2-2, with a weak D call TRBD2 (5 bases). Per the germline V gene, CDR1 is MNHNY and CDR2 is SVGAGI (reference sequence). V dropped 0 bases and J dropped 4 bases, with 6 bases sitting between them. CDR3 length: 14 residues. Written as DNA, the CDR3 is TGTGCCAGCAGTTACTCCGAGGGCACCGGGGAGCTGTTTTTT. This translates into CASSYSEGTGELFF.

This clone was seen a single time. The chain links TRBV27 to TRBJ2-5, with D maybe TRBD1 (7 bases). Trimming stripped 5 bases from V and 6 bases from J, with 22 bases between. The CDR3 consists of 16 residues. Per the germline V gene, CDR1 is MNHEY and CDR2 is SMNVEV (reference sequence). The CDR3 is CASSLYPGGGAQTQYF. The CDR3 DNA reads TGTGCCAGCAGTCTTTATCCTGGAGGGGGCGCGCAGACCCAGTACTTC.

CDR3 nucleotide sequence: TGCGCCAGCAGAGAATATAGCGGGACTAGCACCTACGAGCAGTACTTC. Translation gives CASREYSGTSTYEQYF. This chain links TRBV5-1 with TRBJ2-7; 9 bases line up with TRBD2. CDR3 length: 16 amino acids. The V gene end was trimmed by 5 bases and the J gene end by 2 bases; junction bases not matched to a gene: 11. The germline V gene has CDR1 SGHRS and CDR2 YFSETQ.

The gene calls are TRBV11-3 and TRBJ2-1, with D possibly matching TRBD1 (6 bases). Trimming removed 4 bases at V and 6 bases at J, with 7 bases between. CDR3 size: 12 residues. The germline V gene has CDR1 SGHNT and CDR2 YENEEA. The CDR3, as DNA: TGTGCCAGCAGCTCGACAGGCAATGAGCAGTTCTTC. Protein: CASSSTGNEQFF.

The chain employs TRBV5-1 and TRBJ2-7, with 9 positions matching TRBD2. The CDR3 runs to 15 residues. CDR1 is SGHRS, CDR2 YFSETQ, per germline. The junction had 10 bases not matched to a gene; V was cut back by 3 bases and J by 6 bases. CDR3 in DNA: TGCGCCAGCAGCTCCTTAGCGGGGGCCCCCCTCGAGCAGTACTTC. This codes for CASSSLAGAPLEQYF.

This clone was counted a few times. The rearrangement links TRBV19 to TRBJ1-6, with TRBD1 matching 10 bases. The germline V gene encodes CDR1 LNHDA and CDR2 SQIVND (reference sequence). The ends lost 5 bases at V and 7 bases at J; junction bases unmatched: 5. This CDR3 region has 15 residues. For the CDR3, the DNA is TGTGCCAGTAGTGGGGAGGGACAGGGGAATTCACCCCTCCACTTT. It translates to CASSGEGQGNSPLHF. The full variable domain, with the rest looked up from reference TRBV19 and TRBJ1-6, is DGGITQSPKYLFRKEGQNVTLSCEQNLNHDAMYWYRQDPGQGLRLIYYSQIVNDFQKGDIAEGYSVSREKKESFPLTVTSAQKNPTAFYLCASSGEGQGNSPLHFGNGTRLTVT.

This clone was detected only a few times. V usage is TRBV15 and J usage is TRBJ2-7; maybe TRBD1 (6 bases). Germline V lookup: CDR1 LNHNV, CDR2 YYDKDF (reference sequence). Trimming took off 11 bases at V and 4 bases at J, with 21 bases between the two ends. This CDR3 region has 14 residues. CDR3 sequence: CAARAPGHRYEQYF. The CDR3 nucleotides read TGTGCCGCTAGGGCCCCGGGACATCGGTACGAGCAGTACTTC.

The chain links TRBV2 to TRBJ2-7; 8 nucleotides agree with TRBD1. The CDR3 is made up of 14 amino acids. V trimming: 7 bases; J trimming: 7 bases; junction bases outside the gene matches: 12. Germline assignment: CDR1 SNHLY and CDR2 FYNNEI. The CDR3 reads CASTLRQGPSEQYF. In DNA, the CDR3 is TGTGCCAGCACGTTGAGACAGGGGCCCTCTGAGCAGTACTTC.

This clone was counted only a few times. The V call is TRBV5-4, the J call TRBJ2-7, with 12 bases identical to TRBD2. V lost 7 bases to trimming and J lost 7 bases; unmatched junction nucleotides: 3. The CDR3 length is 12 residues. Germline values: CDR1 SGHNT, CDR2 YYREEE (reference sequence). CDR3 DNA: TGTGCCAGCGCTAGCGGGAGGGGAGAGCAGTACTTC. This encodes CASASGRGEQYF. The entire variable domain, with the rest obtained from reference TRBV5-4 and TRBJ2-7, is as follows: ETGVTQSPTHLIKTRGQQVTLRCSSQSGHNTVSWYQQALGQGPQFIFQYYREEENGRGNFPPRFSGLQFPNYSSELNVNALELDDSALYLCASASGRGEQYFGPGTRLTVT.

The chain has TRBV5-4 and TRBJ2-1, with 8 bases matching TRBD1. The CDR3 loop spans 15 amino acids. V gave up 0 bases and J gave up 6 bases; unmatched junction bases: 5. Germline V CDR1 and CDR2: SGHNT, YYREEE (reference sequence). The CDR3 here is CASSLAGGVINEQFF. As DNA, the CDR3 is TGTGCCAGCAGCTTGGCAGGGGGCGTAATCAATGAGCAGTTCTTC.

The CDR3 spells CAISESTSGIKSREQYF. The CDR3 nucleotides read TGTGCCATCAGTGAGAGTACTAGCGGGATAAAGAGTCGTGAGCAGTACTTC. The chain uses TRBV10-3 and TRBJ2-7; 10 bases are shared with TRBD2. The germline V gene encodes CDR1 ENHRY and CDR2 SYGVKD. Trimming removed 2 bases from V and 7 bases from J; junction bases left unmatched: 14. This CDR3 contains 17 residues.

The chain carries TRBV7-9 and TRBJ1-2; D is uncertain. V lost 6 bases and J 4 bases, leaving 12 bases between the germline ends. The CDR3 has 13 residues. Germline CDR1 reads SEHNR; CDR2 reads FQNEAQ (reference sequence). The CDR3 region is CASSHSTGYGYTF. CDR3 DNA sequence: TGTGCCAGCAGTCATTCGACGGGCTATGGCTACACCTTC.

The chain links TRBV19 to TRBJ2-7; tentatively, D is TRBD1 (6 bases). Trimming stripped 1 base from V and 0 bases from J, with 16 bases between. The CDR3 covers 17 residues. Germline assignment: CDR1 LNHDA and CDR2 SQIVND (reference sequence). CDR3 sequence (DNA): TGTGCCAGTAGTATAGGGGGACGGACAGAGAGCTCCTACGAGCAGTACTTC. Protein product: CASSIGGRTESSYEQYF.